These 15 T cell receptor beta chains share one sample of origin, sequenced in a study of T-cell reconstitution after alpha-beta-depleted transplantation in children. Using unique molecular identifiers, the investigators prepared the TCRbeta library. TCRdb re-derived calls from the PCR reads in MiXCR, one entry per CDR3 protein. The sample includes hundreds of thousands of distinct CDR3 sequences, approximately 17% of them seen just once. This material consisted of PBMCs from the stem cell graft donor, taken from the stem cell graft. These receptors were collected from a human donor who donated a stem cell graft to a child with acute myeloid leukemia.

The chain uses TRBV30 and TRBJ1-1; possible D gene TRBD1, 6 bases. This CDR3 region has 14 residues. V was pared by 4 bases and J by 4 bases, with 16 bases between. CDR1 and CDR2 from the germline V gene are GTSNPN and SVGIG (reference sequence). The CDR3 sequence: CAWTRGSGSTEAFF. The DNA for the CDR3 is TGTGCCTGGACTAGGGGGAGCGGGAGCACTGAAGCTTTCTTT.

The chain links TRBV7-2 to TRBJ2-3; a possible D gene is TRBD2 (5 bases). V was pared by 5 bases and J by 2 bases, with 11 bases between. This CDR3 contains 14 residues. Germline V gene sequence: CDR1 SGHTA, CDR2 FQGNSA. The CDR3 bases are TGTGCCAGCAGCCAGCCGGGATCCACAGATACGCAGTATTTT. Translated: CASSQPGSTDTQYF.

There are a few counts of this clonotype. The genes are TRBV19 and TRBJ1-1; D might be TRBD1 (5 bases). V lost 1 base and J lost 1, with 7 bases in between. The germline CDR1 and CDR2 sequences are LNHDA and SQIVND (reference sequence). CDR3 length equals 14 residues. CDR3 DNA: TGTGCCAGTAGTATAGGACAGAGGAACACTGAAGCTTTCTTT. This gives the protein CASSIGQRNTEAFF. The full variable domain, rest sourced from reference TRBV19 and TRBJ1-1, is DGGITQSPKYLFRKEGQNVTLSCEQNLNHDAMYWYRQDPGQGLRLIYYSQIVNDFQKGDIAEGYSVSREKKESFPLTVTSAQKNPTAFYLCASSIGQRNTEAFFGQGTRLTVV.

This chain connects TRBV7-6 to TRBJ2-1; TRBD1 matches 9 bases. Germline assignment: CDR1 SGHVS and CDR2 FNYEAQ. The CDR3 spans 17 residues. The V segment lost 1 base and the J segment 3 bases; nucleotides outside the gene matches: 7. CDR3 protein: CASSLGGQGYGYNEQFF. CDR3 nucleotides: TGTGCCAGCAGCTTAGGGGGACAGGGATATGGCTACAATGAGCAGTTCTTC.

This clonotype was observed once. The V call is TRBV24-1, the J call TRBJ2-1; D is ambiguous. V was cut by 6 bases and J by 10 bases, with 12 bases left in between. This CDR3 has 12 amino acids. CDR1 KGHDR and CDR2 SFDVKD come from the germline V gene. This chain's CDR3 is CATSSPGREQFF. The CDR3, as DNA: TGTGCCACCAGTTCGCCGGGTAGGGAGCAGTTCTTC.

This clonotype was counted only a few times. The chain has TRBV7-2 and TRBJ2-3; 9 positions agree with TRBD2. The ends lost 5 bases at V and 6 bases at J; junction bases unmatched: 6. Germline V gene lookup returns CDR1 SGHTA and CDR2 FQGNSA. The CDR3 has 14 amino acids. CDR3 nucleotide sequence: TGTGCCAGCAGCCCCCGGGCGGGGGGGGATACGCAGTATTTT. It translates to CASSPRAGGDTQYF.

This chain joins TRBV4-1 and TRBJ1-6, with no clear D. Germline CDR1 and CDR2: MGHRA and YSYEKL. CDR3 length equals 18 residues. V lost 0 bases, J lost 2 bases, and 14 bases lay in between. The DNA for the CDR3 is TGCGCCAGCAGCCAAGATCCCCTGAGGCGTACCTATAATTCACCCCTCCACTTT. Encoded protein: CASSQDPLRRTYNSPLHF.

The chain carries TRBV5-5 and TRBJ1-2; weak D call: TRBD1 (5 bases). Germline V CDR1 and CDR2: SGHKS, YYEKEE (reference sequence). Deletions cut 5 bases from V and 2 bases from J, with 13 bases between. The CDR3 has 14 amino acids. CDR3 bases: TGTGCCAGCAGTCCGGACACGTTCAACTATGGCTACACCTTC. This translates into CASSPDTFNYGYTF. The whole variable domain, remainder taken from reference TRBV5-5 and TRBJ1-2, is DAGVTQSPTHLIKTRGQQVTLRCSPISGHKSVSWYQQVLGQGPQFIFQYYEKEERGRGNFPDRFSARQFPNYSSELNVNALLLGDSALYLCASSPDTFNYGYTFGSGTRLTVV.

This clonotype was counted at least ten times. The chain uses TRBV6-2 or TRBV6-3 and TRBJ2-7, with no clear D. The germline V gene encodes CDR1 MNHEY and CDR2 SVGEGT. The CDR3 is 14 residues long. Trimming took 5 bases from V and 4 from J, leaving 15 bases between them. The DNA of the CDR3 is TGTGCCAGCAGTCTCCGGGCTCCATATTACGAGCAGTACTTC. This gives the protein CASSLRAPYYEQYF.

The J gene is TRBJ1-2, the V gene TRBV28; 7 bases align to TRBD1. Germline CDR1 MDHEN, CDR2 SYDVKM. The CDR3 totals 15 residues. The V segment lost 5 bases and the J segment 3 bases; nucleotides outside the gene matches: 9. The CDR3 DNA reads as TGTGCCAGCAGTCACAATAAAGGGGGCCACTATGGCTACACCTTC. It encodes CASSHNKGGHYGYTF.

In its sample, this clonotype was seen a few times. CDR3 nucleotide sequence: TGTGCCAGCAGTTACTCCTCACGGAACACTGAAGCTTTCTTT. It translates to CASSYSSRNTEAFF. The genes are TRBV6-5 and TRBJ1-1; D is undetermined. The CDR3 is made up of 14 amino acids. Between the trimmed V and J ends, which lost 0 bases and 1 base, there was a span of 6 bases. Germline loops: CDR1 MNHEY, CDR2 SVGAGI.

This rearrangement joins TRBV7-2 to TRBJ2-7, with TRBD2 identical over 8 bases. Germline V gene sequence: CDR1 SGHTA, CDR2 FQGNSA. The CDR3 has 16 amino acids. Trimming took 8 bases from V and 0 from J; bases not matched to a gene: 12. DNA for the CDR3: TGTGCCAGCTCTTTAGATAGCGGGATGGCCTCCTACGAGCAGTACTTC. Amino acids: CASSLDSGMASYEQYF. The full variable domain, in which reference TRBV7-2 and TRBJ2-7 provide the parts outside the CDR3, is GAGVSQSPSNKVTEKGKDVELRCDPISGHTALYWYRQSLGQGLEFLIYFQGNSAPDKSGLPSDRFSAERTGGSVSTLTIQRTQQEDSAVYLCASSLDSGMASYEQYFGPGTRLTVT.

In its sample, this clonotype was seen many times. V and J are TRBV7-2 and TRBJ1-2; 8 bases agree with TRBD1. Germline V gene sequence: CDR1 SGHTA, CDR2 FQGNSA. The CDR3 consists of 14 residues. V shed 6 bases, J shed 5 bases, and the junction held 8 bases outside the gene matches. The CDR3 region is CASRPTGEGYGYTF. In nucleotides, the CDR3 is TGTGCCAGCAGACCGACAGGGGAGGGGTATGGCTACACCTTC.

A note on this clonotype: A single base separates this from a much larger clone, so it may be a read error. The rearrangement links TRBV20-1 to TRBJ2-1; 8 bases map to TRBD1. From germline, CDR1 is DFQATT and CDR2 SNEGSKA (reference sequence). This CDR3 is built from 14 residues. Written as DNA, the CDR3 is TGCAGTGCACCGGGACAGGAGAGAAGAAATGACCAGTTCTTC. Translated, it gives CSAPGQERRNDQFF.

The V gene is TRBV25-1, the J gene TRBJ2-6; D not certain. V dropped 6 bases and J dropped 1 base, with 19 bases sitting between them. CDR3 length: 18 residues. Looked up from germline, CDR1 is MGHDK and CDR2 is SYGVNS. The CDR3 here is CASSPWGLKVSGANVLTF. The CDR3 DNA reads TGTGCCAGCAGCCCTTGGGGTCTTAAGGTTTCTGGGGCCAACGTCCTGACTTTC.